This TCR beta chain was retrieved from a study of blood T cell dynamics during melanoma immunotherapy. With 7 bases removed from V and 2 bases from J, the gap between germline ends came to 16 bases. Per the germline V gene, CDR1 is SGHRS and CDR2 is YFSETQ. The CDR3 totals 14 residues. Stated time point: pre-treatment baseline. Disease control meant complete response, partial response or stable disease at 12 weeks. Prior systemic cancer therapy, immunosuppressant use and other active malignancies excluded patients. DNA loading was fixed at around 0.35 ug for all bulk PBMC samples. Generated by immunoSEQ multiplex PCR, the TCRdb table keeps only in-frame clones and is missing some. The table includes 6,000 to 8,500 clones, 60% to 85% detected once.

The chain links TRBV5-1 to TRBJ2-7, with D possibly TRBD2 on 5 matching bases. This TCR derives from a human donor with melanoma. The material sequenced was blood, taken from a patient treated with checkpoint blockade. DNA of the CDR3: TGCGCCAGCGCGAGAGACACGACTACCTACGAGCAGTACTTC. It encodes CASARDTTTYEQYF.